This T cell receptor (beta chain) was sequenced during a study of blood T cell repertoires in COVID-19. Study-level background: Acute and convalescent COVID-19 specimens originated in the United States, Italy and Spain. The cDNA or gDNA used as material had been derived from T cells, B-cell-depleted T cells, or PBMCs.

Germline V gene sequence: CDR1 MNHEY, CDR2 SMNVEV (reference sequence). The V end lost 3 bases, the J end lost 1 base, and 11 bases lay between the germline ends. The CDR3 contains 15 residues. Data came from immunoSEQ multiplex PCR; TCRdb stores just in-frame clones and leaves some out. The sample has roughly 190,000 clones, roughly 85% seen once. The sequencing sample was made of peripheral blood. The chain uses TRBV27 and TRBJ2-3, with D possibly being TRBD2 (6 bases). This clonotype was obtained from a man between 60 and 75 years old with active or convalescent COVID-19. The CDR3 DNA is TGTGCCAGCAGTTTCGGGACTGCCGGCACAGATACGCAGTATTTT. Protein product: CASSFGTAGTDTQYF.